The clone carrying this TCR beta chain was counted between two and nine times. One entry per CDR3 protein, called by TCRdb with MiXCR from the 5' RACE reads. The profile shows hundreds of thousands of distinct CDR3 sequences, approximately 7% of them singletons. This entry belongs to a study of identical twins. This CDR3 comprises 14 residues. V was clipped by 2 bases and J by 2 bases, with 7 bases between them. CDR1 and CDR2 (germline): LGHNA, YNFKEQ. The same sample was also used in a study of yellow fever vaccine responses in identical twins.

What was sequenced was memory (CD45RO+) T cells sorted from blood. The TCR originated in a woman aged 18-35 years in good health. The chain has TRBV4-2 and TRBJ2-1; D uncertain. For the CDR3, the DNA is TGTGCCAGCAGCCAATCGGGCACCTACAATGAGCAGTTCTTC. It specifies CASSQSGTYNEQFF.